The 7 T cell receptor beta chains below come from one sample, sequenced in a study of T-cell reconstitution after alpha-beta-depleted transplantation in children. As it was prepared, the TCRbeta library received unique molecular identifiers. TCRdb processed the PCR reads anew with MiXCR; each CDR3 protein has one entry. The sample shows over 400,000 distinct CDR3 sequences, approximately 12% of them seen only once. Material: PBMCs from the stem cell graft donor, obtained from the stem cell graft. Source of these receptors: a human donor who donated a stem cell graft to a child with combined immunodeficiency.

This clonotype showed up just a few times. J is TRBJ2-1 and V is TRBV5-1; D not certain. The CDR3 covers 12 residues. Germline assignment: CDR1 SGHRS and CDR2 YFSETQ. Trimming took off 4 bases at V and 9 bases at J, with 11 bases between the two ends. Here the CDR3 DNA reads TGCGCCAGCAGCCTAGATATCGGTGAGCAGTTCTTC. Its protein is CASSLDIGEQFF.

The chain couples TRBV19 to TRBJ2-1, with 12 bases fitting TRBD2. Trimming removed 0 bases from V and 4 bases from J; junction bases left unmatched: 4. The germline V gene has CDR1 LNHDA and CDR2 SQIVND (reference sequence). The CDR3 runs to 17 residues. Here the CDR3 reads CASSIDRTSGEYNEQFF. As DNA, the CDR3 is TGTGCCAGTAGTATAGATAGGACTAGCGGGGAGTACAATGAGCAGTTCTTC.

The genes are TRBV24-1 and TRBJ2-7; 9 nucleotides align to TRBD2. With V trimmed by 7 bases and J by 6 bases, 6 bases remained unmatched. This CDR3 comprises 13 residues. Looked up from germline, CDR1 is KGHDR and CDR2 is SFDVKD. CDR3: CATSSGTSSEQYF. CDR3 DNA: TGTGCCACCAGCTCCGGGACTAGCTCCGAGCAGTACTTC.

The genes are TRBV11-1 and TRBJ2-2; D call uncertain. The V gene lost 6 bases and the J gene lost 1 base, with 21 bases spanning the gap. The CDR3 extends over 18 amino acids. CDR1 and CDR2 (germline): SGHAT, FQDESV (reference sequence). The CDR3 loop is CASRTDPSLPLNTGELFF. The CDR3, as DNA: TGTGCCAGCAGAACAGACCCGTCCCTCCCTCTGAACACCGGGGAGCTGTTTTTT.

The sample holds a few counts of this clonotype. The chain links TRBV29-1 to TRBJ2-3; unclear D gene. The CDR3 is made up of 13 amino acids. Per the germline V gene, CDR1 is SQVTM and CDR2 is ANQGSEA. Trimming removed 3 bases from V and 0 bases from J, with 7 bases in between. In nucleotides, the CDR3 is TGCAGCGTTGATCAAGAAAGCACAGATACGCAGTATTTT. Translated, it gives CSVDQESTDTQYF.

The chain links TRBV7-6 to TRBJ2-7; D is perhaps TRBD2 (6 bases). CDR3 length equals 14 residues. Trimming took off 0 bases at V and 6 bases at J, with 12 bases between the two ends. The germline V gene has CDR1 SGHVS and CDR2 FNYEAQ. The CDR3: CASSLAGGAGEQYF. The CDR3 nucleotides read TGTGCCAGCAGCTTAGCGGGCGGGGCGGGCGAGCAGTACTTC.

This clonotype was seen more than once but under ten times. This chain connects TRBV25-1 to TRBJ1-3; 7 nucleotides align to TRBD1. Looked up from germline, CDR1 is MGHDK and CDR2 is SYGVNS. J lost 2 bases, V lost 0 bases, and 7 bases had no gene match. The CDR3 contains 17 residues. DNA for the CDR3: TGTGCCAGCAGTGAATATATGACAGGGACAACTGGAAACACCATATATTTT. The encoded protein is CASSEYMTGTTGNTIYF.